A single sample gave rise to the 32 T cell receptor beta chains below, sequenced in a study of CD8 T cells in Susac syndrome. Roughly 0.45 to 1 ug RNA was reverse transcribed with random hexamers. One entry per CDR3 protein results from TCRdb running MiXCR on the immunoSEQ multiplex PCR reads. The sample includes about 69,000 distinct CDR3 sequences, around nine tenths of them seen just once. The sequencing input was CD8+ T cells from PBMCs. These receptors all come from a human donor with multiple sclerosis.

The J gene is TRBJ1-5, the V gene TRBV24-1; TRBD1 is a possible D gene (5 bases). The CDR3 runs to 18 residues. CDR1 is KGHDR, CDR2 SFDVKD, per germline. V was clipped by 2 bases and J by 5 bases, with 21 bases between them. The CDR3 here is CATSDYPGRVGEYQPQHF. The CDR3 DNA sequence: TGTGCCACCAGTGATTACCCAGGGCGGGTGGGCGAGTATCAGCCCCAGCATTTT.

V and J are TRBV5-1 and TRBJ2-5; TRBD2 might be the D (6 bases). Germline lookup yields CDR1 SGHRS and CDR2 YFSETQ. This CDR3 contains 16 residues. Trimming removed 4 bases at V and 4 bases at J, with 20 bases between. The CDR3 here is CASSGEVAVAGETQYF. CDR3 nucleotides: TGCGCCAGCAGCGGGGAGGTCGCAGTAGCCGGAGAGACCCAGTACTTC.

The chain links TRBV28 to TRBJ1-4; D gene ambiguous. Germline V gene lookup returns CDR1 MDHEN and CDR2 SYDVKM. This CDR3 has 14 amino acids. Trimming took off 2 bases at V and 4 bases at J, with 8 bases between the two ends. CDR3 in amino acids: CASSLNSYNEKLFF. The CDR3 DNA reads TGTGCCAGCAGTTTAAACAGCTATAATGAAAAACTGTTTTTT.

This clonotype has more than one count but fewer than ten. The germline gene is not matched at one end of the junction; a read error may be the cause. The rearrangement links TRBV5-1 to TRBJ2-3; a possible D gene is TRBD2 (6 bases). This CDR3 has 15 residues. Germline V lookup: CDR1 SGHRS, CDR2 YFSETQ. CDR3 sequence: CASRLADHFTDTQYF. CDR3 nucleotide sequence: TGTGCCAGCAGGTTAGCGGATCATTTTACAGATACGCAGTATTTT. The full variable domain, rest sourced from reference TRBV5-1 and TRBJ2-3, is KAGVTQTPRYLIKTRGQQVTLSCSPISGHRSVSWYQQTPGQGLQFLFEYFSETQRNKGNFPGRFSGRQFSNSRSEMNVSTLELGDSALYLCASRLADHFTDTQYFGPGTRLTVL.

This clonotype was seen a handful of times. The V call is TRBV7-8, the J call TRBJ2-7, with D unresolved. CDR1 is SGHVS and CDR2 is FQNEAQ in the germline V gene. This CDR3 spans 13 amino acids. Trimming took off 0 bases at V and 2 bases at J, with 5 bases between the two ends. For the CDR3, the DNA is TGTGCCAGCAGCTTAGCTCAAACCTACGAGCAGTACTTC. Its translation: CASSLAQTYEQYF.

The V gene is TRBV11-2, the J gene TRBJ1-1, with D unclear. Germline assignment: CDR1 SGHAT and CDR2 FQNNGV. Between the trimmed V and J ends, which lost 1 base and 4 bases, there was a span of 7 bases. The CDR3 is 13 amino acids. CDR3 protein: CASSLGGFTEAFF. CDR3 nucleotides: TGTGCCAGCAGCTTAGGGGGTTTCACTGAAGCTTTCTTT.

This chain's CDR3 is CASSLERGTGQKTFF. CDR3 nucleotides: TGTGCCAGCAGCTTAGAACGTGGGACAGGGCAAAAAACTTTCTTT. V gene TRBV11-1 combines with J gene TRBJ1-1, with 9 bases aligning to TRBD1. Trimming removed 1 base from V and 12 bases from J; junction bases left unmatched: 12. CDR1 and CDR2 (germline): SGHAT, FQDESV (reference sequence). The length of the CDR3 is 15 residues.

The V and J genes are TRBV5-4 and TRBJ2-1; 7 bases match TRBD2. After removal of 3 bases from V and 4 bases from J, the junction contained 7 bases not matched to a gene. The length of the CDR3 is 15 residues. CDR1 and CDR2 (germline): SGHNT, YYREEE (reference sequence). The CDR3 nucleotides read TGTGCCAGCAGCTCCCCTGCGGGGGAATACAATGAGCAGTTCTTC. Translating gives CASSSPAGEYNEQFF.

This rearrangement joins TRBV10-3 to TRBJ2-5, with D perhaps matching TRBD2 (7 bases). Germline V gives CDR1 ENHRY, CDR2 SYGVKD. Trimming shortened V by 2 bases and J by 1 base, and 17 bases separated the two germline ends. The CDR3 covers 17 residues. The CDR3 spells CAISELDSRGLQETQYF. The CDR3 DNA sequence: TGTGCCATCAGTGAGCTAGACTCGCGGGGGCTCCAAGAGACCCAGTACTTC.

V is TRBV6-2 or TRBV6-3 and J is TRBJ1-5; perhaps TRBD1 as D (5 bases). The CDR3 spans 14 residues. Between the trimmed V and J ends, which lost 2 bases and 3 bases, there was a span of 8 bases. CDR1 and CDR2 (germline): MNHEY, SVGEGT. This CDR3 reads CASSYVTDNQPQHF. DNA for the CDR3: TGTGCCAGCAGTTACGTGACAGACAATCAGCCCCAGCATTTT.

This rearrangement joins TRBV30 to TRBJ1-1; tentatively, D is TRBD1 (6 bases). CDR1 GTSNPN and CDR2 SVGIG come from the germline V gene (reference sequence). The CDR3 spans 14 residues. With 1 base removed from V and 4 bases from J, the gap between germline ends came to 13 bases. The CDR3 region is CAWSEGHYFTEAFF. In DNA, the CDR3 is TGTGCCTGGAGTGAGGGACATTACTTCACTGAAGCTTTCTTT. The full variable domain, its missing parts supplied by reference TRBV30 and TRBJ1-1, is SQTIHQWPATLVQPVGSPLSLECTVEGTSNPNLYWYRQAAGRGLQLLFYSVGIGQISSEVPQNLSASRPQDRQFILSSKKLLLSDSGFYLCAWSEGHYFTEAFFGQGTRLTVV.

V gene TRBV3-1 combines with J gene TRBJ2-3; TRBD2 aligns across 12 bases. This CDR3 has 16 residues. Germline trimming cut 4 bases from V and 2 bases from J; bases unmatched to any gene: 4. CDR1 and CDR2 (germline): LGHDT, YNNKEL (reference sequence). The CDR3 loop reads CASSRTSGEYTDTQYF. The CDR3 nucleotides are TGTGCCAGCAGCCGGACTAGCGGGGAATACACAGATACGCAGTATTTT.

The chain has TRBV3-1 and TRBJ2-7, with 7 bases matching TRBD1. Germline V CDR1 and CDR2: LGHDT, YNNKEL (reference sequence). The ends lost 0 bases at V and 4 bases at J; junction bases unmatched: 18. The CDR3 spans 19 residues. The CDR3 sequence is CASSQEDSVLRQGRYEQYF. The CDR3 DNA reads TGTGCCAGCAGCCAAGAGGACTCGGTTTTGCGACAGGGAAGATACGAGCAGTACTTC.

The chain links TRBV5-1 to TRBJ1-1, with D perhaps matching TRBD1 (5 bases). The germline CDR1 and CDR2 sequences are SGHRS and YFSETQ. Trimming cost V 3 bases and J 5 bases, with 14 bases left between them. The CDR3 spans 14 residues. The CDR3 sequence: CASSSAGVGTEAFF. In nucleotides, the CDR3 is TGCGCCAGCAGCTCTGCGGGGGTGGGTACTGAAGCTTTCTTT.

The V and J genes are TRBV19 and TRBJ2-7, with a weak D call TRBD2 (5 bases). Trimming pared 9 bases from V and 0 bases from J, leaving 6 bases between. The CDR3 extends over 11 amino acids. CDR1 is LNHDA, CDR2 SQIVND, per germline (reference sequence). CDR3 residues: CASGDSYEQYF. DNA of the CDR3: TGTGCCAGCGGGGACTCCTACGAGCAGTACTTC.

The chain employs TRBV20-1 and TRBJ1-2, with 7 bases aligning to TRBD1. CDR3 length equals 12 residues. CDR1 DFQATT and CDR2 SNEGSKA come from the germline V gene (reference sequence). Losses at the gene ends were 6 bases for V and 6 bases for J; bases not matched to a gene: 7. CDR3 coding DNA: TGCAGTGCCTTCAGGGGGTATGATGGCTACACCTTC. Residues: CSAFRGYDGYTF.

This clonotype was counted only a few times. The chain uses TRBV6-5 and TRBJ1-1; D uncertain. The CDR3 length is 13 residues. V was pared by 5 bases and J by 1 base, with 8 bases between. CDR1 is MNHEY, CDR2 SVGAGI, per germline. The CDR3 DNA reads TGTGCCAGCAGTGGCGACCGGAACACTGAAGCTTTCTTT. Translating gives CASSGDRNTEAFF.

This chain joins TRBV6-2 or TRBV6-3 and TRBJ1-5, with 8 bases matching TRBD1. Germline V gene lookup returns CDR1 MNHEY and CDR2 SVGEGT. The CDR3 extends over 16 amino acids. With 5 bases clipped from V and 4 bases from J, the junction kept 10 bases outside the gene matches. The CDR3 coding sequence is TGTGCCAGCAGTCTTAAAGCCGGGACAGGTAATCAGCCCCAGCATTTT. It translates to CASSLKAGTGNQPQHF.

The V gene is TRBV3-1, the J gene TRBJ2-2; perhaps TRBD2 as D (6 bases). V lost 4 bases and J lost 0, with 12 bases in between. This CDR3 spans 16 amino acids. Germline V CDR1 and CDR2: LGHDT, YNNKEL (reference sequence). The CDR3 is CASSPTGGSNTGELFF. DNA for the CDR3: TGTGCCAGCAGCCCGACCGGGGGATCGAACACCGGGGAGCTGTTTTTT.

The V call is TRBV20-1, the J call TRBJ1-4; possibly TRBD1 for D (5 bases). V was clipped by 6 bases and J by 3 bases, with 14 bases between them. The CDR3 is 14 residues long. The germline V gene encodes CDR1 DFQATT and CDR2 SNEGSKA (reference sequence). The DNA for the CDR3 is TGCAGTGCCAGACATGGGGCCCCTAATGAAAAACTGTTTTTT. Encoded protein: CSARHGAPNEKLFF.

The chain uses TRBV30 and TRBJ2-7, with D perhaps TRBD1 or TRBD2 (5 bases each). The length of the CDR3 is 12 residues. With 7 bases removed from V and 1 base from J, the gap between germline ends came to 11 bases. Germline V lookup: CDR1 GTSNPN, CDR2 SVGIG (reference sequence). CDR3 loop: CAYRDGSYEQYF. As DNA, the CDR3 is TGTGCCTACCGGGACGGGTCCTACGAGCAGTACTTC.

This rearrangement joins TRBV7-3 to TRBJ2-3; D tentatively reads TRBD1 or TRBD2 (5 bases each). In germline, CDR1 is SGHTA, CDR2 FQGTGA. CDR3 length equals 13 residues. V shed 6 bases and J shed 3 bases, with 10 bases lying between them. CDR3 protein: CASSFGATDTQYF. The CDR3 bases are TGTGCCAGCAGTTTCGGGGCGACAGATACGCAGTATTTT.

The chain links TRBV5-6 to TRBJ2-7, with unresolved D. This CDR3 region has 13 residues. CDR1 and CDR2 from the germline V gene are SGHDT and YYEEEE. The ends were cut back, 5 bases at V and 3 bases at J, with 12 bases in the middle. This chain's CDR3 is CASSSETGYEQYF. CDR3 in DNA: TGTGCCAGCAGTTCGGAGACGGGCTACGAGCAGTACTTC.

The V gene is TRBV12-3 or TRBV12-4, the J gene TRBJ2-2; tentatively, D is TRBD1 or TRBD2 (7 bases each). Trimming shortened V by 9 bases and J by 3 bases, and 17 bases separated the two germline ends. This CDR3 is built from 15 residues. The chain's CDR3 is CASQGGADDTGELFF. Here the CDR3 DNA reads TGTGCCAGTCAGGGGGGGGCGGACGACACCGGGGAGCTGTTTTTT.

This clonotype was found a few times. This sequence joins TRBV28 and TRBJ2-5; D gene ambiguous. Germline loops: CDR1 MDHEN, CDR2 SYDVKM. V was clipped by 4 bases and J by 7 bases, with 22 bases between them. The CDR3 contains 16 residues. DNA of the CDR3: TGTGCCAGCAGTTCAACTGACGTACAGCCCGGACGGACCCAGTACTTC. This gives the protein CASSSTDVQPGRTQYF. Combining the CDR3 with reference TRBV28 and TRBJ2-5 gives the whole variable domain DVKVTQSSRYLVKRTGEKVFLECVQDMDHENMFWYRQDPGLGLRLIYFSYDVKMKEKGDIPEGYSVSREKKERFSLILESASTNQTSMYLCASSSTDVQPGRTQYFGPGTRLLVL.

The chain links TRBV7-2 to TRBJ2-7; tentatively, D is TRBD1 (6 bases). CDR3 length: 15 residues. The germline V gene has CDR1 SGHTA and CDR2 FQGNSA. V lost 2 bases to trimming and J lost 0 bases, with 11 bases between them. CDR3 in DNA: TGTGCCAGCAGCTTACTCCGGGACAACTCCTACGAGCAGTACTTC. Translation gives CASSLLRDNSYEQYF.

This chain connects TRBV30 to TRBJ1-1; TRBD1 matches at 7 bases. The CDR3 is made up of 10 amino acids. CDR1 and CDR2 from the germline V gene are GTSNPN and SVGIG (reference sequence). With 5 bases clipped from V and 6 bases from J, the junction kept 0 bases outside the gene matches. The CDR3 DNA follows: TGTGCCTGGCAGGGGGCTGAAGCTTTCTTT. Protein: CAWQGAEAFF.

V usage is TRBV4-3 and J usage is TRBJ2-3, with D perhaps being TRBD1 or TRBD2 (5 bases each). V was clipped by 0 bases and J by 10 bases, with 14 bases between them. Germline lookup yields CDR1 LGHNA and CDR2 YSLEER. The CDR3 loop spans 14 amino acids. CDR3 loop: CASSQDRGYSPQYF. In DNA, the CDR3 is TGCGCCAGCAGCCAAGATCGGGGCTACAGCCCGCAGTATTTT.

The chain's CDR3 is CASSLTGRSGANVLTF. The DNA of the CDR3 is TGTGCCAGCAGTTTAACAGGGAGGTCTGGGGCCAACGTCCTGACTTTC. The chain is built from TRBV28 and TRBJ2-6; the D gene could be TRBD1 or TRBD2 (6 bases each). The CDR3 spans 16 residues. The germline V gene encodes CDR1 MDHEN and CDR2 SYDVKM. V gave up 2 bases and J gave up 1 base, with 9 bases separating them.

The count of this clonotype is one. CDR3 protein: CASSPAPRDPYEQYF. The CDR3 nucleotides are TGCGCCAGCAGCCCCGCCCCAAGGGACCCCTACGAGCAGTACTTC. The genes are TRBV4-1 and TRBJ2-7; D may correspond to TRBD1 or TRBD2 (5 bases each). The CDR3 totals 15 residues. V lost 4 bases to trimming and J lost 2 bases, with 15 bases between them. Germline loops: CDR1 MGHRA, CDR2 YSYEKL.

The rearrangement uses TRBV7-9 and TRBJ2-3; 8 positions agree with TRBD2. V dropped 5 bases and J dropped 3; count of bases not matched to a gene: 10. This CDR3 comprises 16 residues. CDR1 and CDR2 from the germline V gene are SEHNR and FQNEAQ (reference sequence). The CDR3 reads CASSRREVVRTDTQYF. CDR3 sequence (DNA): TGTGCCAGCAGCCGGCGGGAGGTCGTTAGGACAGATACGCAGTATTTT.

This clonotype was seen a handful of times. This chain connects TRBV4-1 to TRBJ1-5; D not resolved. The V gene's germline CDR1 is MGHRA and CDR2 YSYEKL. This CDR3 has 13 amino acids. Trimming stripped 0 bases from V and 15 bases from J, with 15 bases between. The CDR3 loop is CASSQDRQGRLHF. CDR3 in DNA: TGCGCCAGCAGCCAAGATCGACAAGGCAGGTTGCATTTT.